The rows below give T cell receptor beta chains drawn from one sample of a study of T-cell reconstitution after alpha-beta-depleted transplantation in children. MiXCR was run by TCRdb on the PCR reads, yielding one entry per CDR3 protein. The table has around 450,000 distinct CDR3 sequences, roughly 44% seen once. Sequencing was performed on PBMCs, taken before TCRalphabeta/CD19-depleted stem cell transplant. The source is a girl aged 2 to 9 with aplastic anemia, due to receive a stem cell transplant. Both conserved end residues are part of each CDR3. A D gene is named only where the DNA matches it firmly. Clone sizes are given selectively: once, few, many, or a class where the clone is expanded.

cdr3_nt cdr3_aa v_call clone_size d_call j_call
TGTGCCAGCAGCATCCGGGGGGCCCCTGGAAACACCATATATTTT CASSIRGAPGNTIYF TRBV5-6 few NA TRBJ1-3
TGCGCCAGCAGCCTTACGGAGGAGACCCAGTACTTC CASSLTEETQYF TRBV5-1 many NA TRBJ2-5
TGCAGTGCTAGAACAGGGGGCGCCTGGAACACTGAAGCTTTCTTT CSARTGGAWNTEAFF TRBV20-1 NA TRBD1 TRBJ1-1
TGTGCCAGCAGCGGGGGACCTTCTGGCGACTATGGCTACACCTTC CASSGGPSGDYGYTF TRBV5-6 many NA TRBJ1-2
TGTGCCAGCAGCGTAGCTGGGGCTAGCGGAACCCAAGAGACCCAGTACTTC CASSVAGASGTQETQYF TRBV9 NA TRBD2 TRBJ2-5
TGTGCCAGCAGTTACGGGGAGGGGGCAACCGGGGAGCTGTTTTTT CASSYGEGATGELFF TRBV6-5 few NA TRBJ2-2
TGTGCCAGCAGTTATGGGGGGGGCACTGAAGCTTTCTTT CASSYGGGTEAFF TRBV6-5 NA NA TRBJ1-1
TGCAGCGGTCGTGGGGCCTCTGGAAACACCATATATTTT CSGRGASGNTIYF TRBV20-1 few NA TRBJ1-3
TGTGCCAGCAGCTTGATGCTAGCCCTGGCGGGGGAGCTGTTTTTT CASSLMLALAGELFF TRBV5-5 NA NA TRBJ2-2
TGTGCCAGCAGCGCTCAGACCCAGCACTCGAACACCGGGGAGCTGTTTTTT CASSAQTQHSNTGELFF TRBV7-8 few NA TRBJ2-2
TGTGCCAGCAGCCCAGCGGGAGTGTCAGATACGCAGTATTTT CASSPAGVSDTQYF TRBV5-4 few TRBD2 TRBJ2-3
TGTGCCAGTAGTTCTCGGACAGGGGGGAGCTCCTACAATGAGCAGTTCTTC CASSSRTGGSSYNEQFF TRBV19 few TRBD1 TRBJ2-1
TGTGCCAGCAGCTTAGGTCAAGTTTTGAGCAATGAGCAGTTCTTC CASSLGQVLSNEQFF TRBV7-2 many NA TRBJ2-1
TGTGCCAGCAGCTACTCGGAAGAGACCCAGTACTTC CASSYSEETQYF TRBV6-6 few NA TRBJ2-5
TGTGCCACCAGCACCGATGACAGACCCATGAACACTGAAGCTTTCTTT CATSTDDRPMNTEAFF TRBV15 NA NA TRBJ1-1
TGTGCCAGCACCCTGACGAACACCGGGGAGCTGTTTTTT CASTLTNTGELFF TRBV12-3/TRBV12-4 many NA TRBJ2-2
TGTGCCAGCAGTTTAGCGTGGCTAGGATACGAGCAGTACTTC CASSLAWLGYEQYF TRBV12-3/TRBV12-4 few NA TRBJ2-7
TGTGCCTGGAAGCCCGGGACAGAGTTCCACGAGCAGTACTTC CAWKPGTEFHEQYF TRBV30 once TRBD1 TRBJ2-7
TGTGCCAGCAGTTACTCCGGGTCCTCTCAAGAGACCCAGTACTTC CASSYSGSSQETQYF TRBV6-5 few NA TRBJ2-5
TGCGCCAGCAGCTTATGGGGTCACGAGCAGTACTTC CASSLWGHEQYF TRBV5-1 NA NA TRBJ2-7
TGCAGCGTCGCGTTGTTAGCGGGAGAGACCTACGAGCAGTACTTC CSVALLAGETYEQYF TRBV29-1 NA TRBD2 TRBJ2-7
TGTGCCAGCAGTTTTAGGGGGTCCCGGAGCACAGATACGCAGTATTTT CASSFRGSRSTDTQYF TRBV12-3/TRBV12-4 many NA TRBJ2-3
TGCGCCAGCAGCTCACCAGGGGGCGGCTCTGGAAACACCATATATTTT CASSSPGGGSGNTIYF TRBV5-1 NA TRBD1 TRBJ1-3
TGTGCCAGCAGTTCGGACAGGGAAAGGTATAATTCACCCCTCCACTTT CASSSDRERYNSPLHF TRBV28 few TRBD1 TRBJ1-6
TGTGCCAGCAGCCAGACTAGCGGGAGGGCCAGGGAGCAGTTCTTC CASSQTSGRAREQFF TRBV7-2 few TRBD2 TRBJ2-1
TGCGCCAGCAGCTTGGAAGGGGGCAGTCAGCCCCAGCATTTT CASSLEGGSQPQHF TRBV5-1 NA TRBD1 TRBJ1-5
TGTGCCAGCAGCCAAGGGACGTCCGAATATGCTTTCTTT CASSQGTSEYAFF TRBV12-3/TRBV12-4 NA NA TRBJ1-1
TGTGCCAGCAGCCCCTTCCGGGGGGCTGTCTCCTACGAGCAGTACTTC CASSPFRGAVSYEQYF TRBV6-1 once NA TRBJ2-7
TGTGCCAGCAGCCCGGGCCTCTTCCCCGGGGAGCTGTTTTTT CASSPGLFPGELFF TRBV7-9 NA NA TRBJ2-2
TGTGCCAGCACCCCCTCTTCGAGCAATCAGCCCCAGCATTTT CASTPSSSNQPQHF TRBV7-8 NA NA TRBJ1-5
TGTGCCAGTCGATTACCCAGCACAGATACGCAGTATTTT CASRLPSTDTQYF TRBV27 NA NA TRBJ2-3
TGTGCCAGCAGCGATAAGACAAATGAGCAGTTCTTC CASSDKTNEQFF TRBV7-6 NA NA TRBJ2-1
TGTGCCAGCTCCTTGTTCGGTGGGTCCTACGAGCAGTACTTC CASSLFGGSYEQYF TRBV7-2 many NA TRBJ2-7
TGCGCCAGCAGTGAGTCGAAGGTGATAGCGGGAGATTCCGGGGAGCTGTTTTTT CASSESKVIAGDSGELFF TRBV10-1 many TRBD2 TRBJ2-2
TGCGCCAGCAGCCACCTGGGACAGGGGGCAGGGTACGAGCAGTACTTC CASSHLGQGAGYEQYF TRBV4-1 NA TRBD1 TRBJ2-7
TGTGCCTGGAGTGACTGGATTAGCACAGATACGCAGTATTTT CAWSDWISTDTQYF TRBV30 NA NA TRBJ2-3
TGTGCCAGCAGCTTAGACGCTTACGGGACCCCGCAGTCTTCGAAACTGTTTTTT CASSLDAYGTPQSSKLFF TRBV7-6 NA NA TRBJ1-4
TGTGCCAGCAGCTTAAGGGACGAAGGGTCCAAATACTCCTACAATGAGCAGTTCTTC CASSLRDEGSKYSYNEQFF TRBV7-6 NA NA TRBJ2-1
TGTGCCAGCAGTTTTAGCATAACGGCCTCCTACGAGCAGTACTTC CASSFSITASYEQYF TRBV28 many NA TRBJ2-7
TGCGCCAGCAGCAGGGTACAGGCGACCTACAATGAGCAGTTCTTC CASSRVQATYNEQFF TRBV5-1 NA NA TRBJ2-1
TGTGCCAGCAGGACAGGGCCGGGTTCCTTCGAGCAGTACTTC CASRTGPGSFEQYF TRBV2 NA TRBD1 TRBJ2-7
TGTGCCAGCAGCTTAGAGAGGATATCCGGGCCCCAGCATTTT CASSLERISGPQHF TRBV7-8 few NA TRBJ1-5
TGTGCCAGTACCCCTGTTCCCAGCGACTACAATGAGCAGTTCTTC CASTPVPSDYNEQFF TRBV19 many NA TRBJ2-1
TGTGCCAGCAGCCTTCAGGGACTAGCGGTCACAGATACGCAGTATTTT CASSLQGLAVTDTQYF TRBV9 few TRBD2 TRBJ2-3
TGCAGTGCTCGCCCGGGACAATCCCCTCCCGAGCAGTACTTC CSARPGQSPPEQYF TRBV20-1 NA NA TRBJ2-7
TGCAGCGTTGACCTCCCACGGGAGGAAGAGACCCAATACTTC CSVDLPREEETQYF TRBV29-1 NA TRBD2 TRBJ2-5
TGCAGTGCGGAGATGACGGGAGTCAGTGCCCACGAGCAGTACTTC CSAEMTGVSAHEQYF TRBV20-1 NA NA TRBJ2-7
TGTGCCAGTAGAAAGCGGGCCCAAGAGACCCAGTACTTC CASRKRAQETQYF TRBV19 NA NA TRBJ2-5
TGTGCCAGCAGATCTTTAGGGGGGGACACTGAAGCTTTCTTT CASRSLGGDTEAFF TRBV27 many NA TRBJ1-1
TGTGCCAGCAGCTTGGGCGGGAGGGGCTACAATGAGCAGTTCTTC CASSLGGRGYNEQFF TRBV7-9 many TRBD2 TRBJ2-1
TGTGCCAGCAGCTTAGCCCCTAGCTCCGGGGAGCTGTTTTTT CASSLAPSSGELFF TRBV7-2 many NA TRBJ2-2
TGTGCCAGCAGTCGGGACGGTTCCTACGAGCAGTACTTC CASSRDGSYEQYF TRBV12-3/TRBV12-4 many NA TRBJ2-7
TGCAGTGCTAGACCTCCGACAGGGGCCAACCATGAAGCTTTCTTT CSARPPTGANHEAFF TRBV20-1 few TRBD1 TRBJ1-1